This is a list of T cell receptor beta chains from one sample in a study of CD8 T cells in ankylosing spondylitis. TCRdb re-called the 5' RACE reads with MiXCR, one entry per CDR3 protein. Seen here are roughly 130,000 distinct CDR3 sequences, about 13% observed once, and the top ten hold roughly 3%. Sequencing was done on a sample of blood, either unsorted or a sorted T cell fraction (not recorded which). Source of these receptors: a female donor with ankylosing spondylitis or in good health (not recorded which). Each CDR3 is given with its conserved first and last residue. A D gene is named only where the DNA matches it firmly. Clone size appears in some rows only: once, few, many, or a class for an expanded clone.

j_gene,d_gene,len,v_gene,abundance,CDR3aa,CDR3nt
TRBJ2-5,NA,14,TRBV3-1,many,CASSQGAGSETQYF,TGTGCCAGCAGCCAAGGGGCGGGATCAGAGACCCAGTACTTC
TRBJ1-5,NA,14,TRBV20-1,many,CSARGGKANQPQHF,TGCAGTGCTAGAGGAGGGAAAGCCAATCAGCCCCAGCATTTT
TRBJ2-2,NA,13,TRBV11-2,NA,CASSLSPFGELFF,TGTGCCAGCAGCTTAAGTCCGTTCGGGGAGCTGTTTTTT
TRBJ2-1,TRBD2,16,TRBV20-1,many,CSAETSGDEGYNEQFF,TGCAGTGCTGAGACTAGCGGAGACGAGGGGTACAATGAGCAGTTCTTC
TRBJ2-1,NA,15,TRBV20-1,NA,CSARSPGVAYNEQFF,TGCAGTGCTAGATCCCCAGGGGTAGCTTACAATGAGCAGTTCTTC
TRBJ2-7,NA,14,TRBV5-1,many,CASSTTGNTYEQYF,TGCGCCAGCAGCACAACAGGGAATACCTACGAGCAGTACTTC
TRBJ1-4,TRBD1,14,TRBV6-1,NA,CASTRGPANEKLFF,TGTGCCAGCACCAGGGGGCCGGCTAATGAAAAACTGTTTTTT
TRBJ2-4,NA,14,TRBV12-3/TRBV12-4,many,CASSPGVLVDIQYF,TGTGCCAGCAGCCCAGGGGTTTTGGTAGACATTCAGTACTTC
TRBJ1-1,TRBD1,14,TRBV5-1,NA,CASNPLIGQGRAFF,TGCGCCAGCAACCCCCTAATCGGACAGGGACGAGCTTTCTTT
TRBJ2-7,NA,12,TRBV21-1,NA,CASSKLGYEQYF,TGTGCCAGCAGCAAATTAGGCTACGAGCAGTACTTC
TRBJ2-6,NA,20,TRBV10-3,NA,CAISESGGQGSRAGANALTF,TGTGCCATCAGTGAGTCTGGGGGGCAGGGTAGTCGAGCTGGGGCCAACGCCCTGACTTTC
TRBJ2-2,NA,14,TRBV27,few,CASSLRQYTGELFF,TGTGCCAGCAGTTTAAGACAGTACACCGGGGAGCTGTTTTTT
TRBJ2-7,NA,14,TRBV9,many,CASSVDPHGNEQYF,TGTGCCAGCAGCGTAGACCCCCACGGGAACGAGCAGTACTTC
TRBJ1-2,TRBD1,17,TRBV10-2,many,CASSESLSGGTNYGYTF,TGCGCCAGCAGTGAGTCCCTGTCAGGGGGAACTAACTATGGCTACACCTTC
TRBJ2-1,TRBD1,16,TRBV19,NA,CASRPTGGFSYNEQFF,TGTGCCAGTAGGCCTACAGGGGGCTTCTCCTACAATGAGCAGTTCTTC
TRBJ1-1,NA,15,TRBV12-3/TRBV12-4,many,CASSLGSSPNTEAFF,TGTGCCAGCAGTTTAGGTAGCAGTCCGAACACTGAAGCTTTCTTT
TRBJ2-5,NA,15,TRBV11-2,many,CASSSLRASTETQYF,TGTGCCAGCAGCTCTTTGAGGGCCAGTACAGAGACCCAGTACTTC
TRBJ2-2,NA,18,TRBV2,few,CASSEPWGQRENTGELFF,TGTGCCAGCAGTGAACCCTGGGGGCAGCGGGAGAACACCGGGGAGCTGTTTTTT
TRBJ2-1,TRBD2,19,TRBV11-1,NA,CASSLPVTSGRGSYNEQFF,TGTGCCAGCAGCTTACCCGTAACTAGCGGTAGAGGGTCCTACAATGAGCAGTTCTTC
TRBJ2-3,NA,15,TRBV20-1,many,CSARDVGSYTDTQYF,TGCAGTGCTAGAGATGTGGGGTCCTACACAGATACGCAGTATTTT
TRBJ2-3,NA,15,TRBV7-2,few,CASSFDRTSTDTQYF,TGTGCCAGCAGCTTCGACAGGACTAGCACAGATACGCAGTATTTT
TRBJ2-7,NA,12,TRBV29-1,few,CSAEGSSYEQYF,TGCAGCGCGGAGGGCTCGTCCTACGAGCAGTACTTC
TRBJ2-2,NA,14,TRBV5-1,many,CASSVQVNTGELFF,TGCGCCAGCAGTGTTCAGGTGAACACCGGGGAGCTGTTTTTT
TRBJ2-7,TRBD2,14,TRBV12-3/TRBV12-4,many,CASRGTSGVYEQYF,TGTGCCAGCAGAGGGACTAGCGGAGTTTACGAGCAGTACTTC
TRBJ2-2,TRBD1,16,TRBV5-1,NA,CASSLGQGALAGELFF,TGCGCCAGCAGCTTGGGACAGGGGGCTTTGGCCGGGGAGCTGTTTTTT
TRBJ2-7,TRBD1,14,TRBV3-1,few,CASSHGQAYYEQYF,TGTGCCAGCAGCCACGGACAGGCCTACTACGAGCAGTACTTC
TRBJ2-2,NA,17,TRBV4-2,NA,CASSQDIPPRVAGELFF,TGTGCCAGCAGCCAAGATATCCCGCCTAGGGTGGCCGGGGAGCTGTTTTTT
TRBJ2-7,TRBD2,15,TRBV7-3,few,CASSLLAGATYEQYF,TGTGCCAGCAGCTTATTAGCGGGTGCGACCTACGAGCAGTACTTC
TRBJ1-1,NA,13,TRBV12-3/TRBV12-4,NA,CASRKQQNTEAFF,TGTGCCAGCAGGAAACAGCAGAACACTGAAGCTTTCTTT
TRBJ2-5,NA,14,TRBV5-1,NA,CASSLALQGETQYF,TGCGCCAGCAGCTTGGCCCTACAGGGAGAGACCCAGTACTTC
TRBJ1-5,TRBD1,15,TRBV5-5,few,CASSLDDRVNQPQHF,TGTGCCAGCAGCCTAGATGACAGGGTCAATCAGCCCCAGCATTTT
TRBJ1-1,NA,15,TRBV5-1,many,CASSLLGGVNTEAFF,TGCGCCAGCAGCTTGTTGGGCGGAGTAAACACTGAAGCTTTCTTT
TRBJ2-3,NA,14,TRBV20-1,many,CSAIGGASTDTQYF,TGCAGTGCTATAGGAGGGGCTAGCACAGATACGCAGTATTTT
TRBJ2-7,TRBD1,14,TRBV6-1,NA,CASSGDRPSYEQYF,TGTGCCAGCAGTGGGGACAGGCCTTCCTACGAGCAGTACTTC
TRBJ2-7,NA,14,TRBV7-3,NA,CASSFAAGPYEQYF,TGTGCCAGCAGCTTTGCTGCAGGTCCCTACGAGCAGTACTTC
TRBJ2-5,NA,13,TRBV7-2,NA,CASSGSTLETQYF,TGTGCCAGCAGTGGGAGCACGTTGGAGACCCAGTACTTC
TRBJ1-5,NA,16,TRBV29-1,many,CSVEGGALGSNQPQHF,TGCAGCGTCGAAGGGGGGGCACTGGGTAGCAATCAGCCCCAGCATTTT
TRBJ2-7,TRBD2,16,TRBV6-5,NA,CASSYSIASLAGKQYF,TGTGCCAGCAGTTACTCGATAGCTTCTCTAGCGGGCAAGCAGTACTTC
TRBJ2-7,NA,19,TRBV6-1,few,CASSVRPTQGGLLSYEQYF,TGTGCCAGCAGTGTACGTCCTACTCAGGGGGGCCTCCTCTCCTACGAGCAGTACTTC
TRBJ2-5,TRBD2,15,TRBV3-1,many,CASSQLAGDVETQYF,TGTGCCAGCAGCCAACTAGCGGGAGATGTGGAGACCCAGTACTTC
TRBJ2-1,TRBD2,15,TRBV6-1,many,CASSLTSGSYNEQFF,TGTGCCAGCAGTCTAACTAGCGGGAGCTACAATGAGCAGTTCTTC
TRBJ2-1,NA,13,TRBV6-5,NA,CASSYFPTNEQFF,TGTGCCAGCAGTTACTTCCCGACCAATGAGCAGTTCTTC
TRBJ2-6,NA,15,TRBV29-1,NA,CSVGRAGSGANVLTF,TGCAGCGTTGGCAGGGCAGGCTCTGGGGCCAACGTCCTGACTTTC
TRBJ2-3,NA,13,TRBV27,many,CASSLSLSVTQYF,TGTGCCAGCAGTTTGTCCCTGTCGGTTACGCAGTATTTT
TRBJ1-3,NA,13,TRBV6-6,few,CASSDRSGNTIYF,TGTGCCAGCTCGGACCGCTCTGGAAACACCATATATTTT
TRBJ1-1,NA,14,TRBV7-9,NA,CASSAHRENTEAFF,TGTGCCAGCAGCGCCCACAGGGAAAACACTGAAGCTTTCTTT
TRBJ1-2,NA,13,TRBV2,NA,CASSVGGGYGYTF,TGTGCCAGCAGTGTGGGGGGAGGCTATGGCTACACCTTC
TRBJ1-4,NA,13,TRBV20-1,many,CSATPTVNEKLFF,TGCAGTGCTACGCCGACCGTGAATGAAAAACTGTTTTTT
TRBJ2-7,NA,15,TRBV12-3/TRBV12-4,many,CASSLSGFTSYEQYF,TGTGCCAGCAGCCTAAGCGGTTTTACTAGCTACGAGCAGTACTTC
TRBJ1-6,NA,16,TRBV10-3,many,CAISESPGSNNSPLHF,TGTGCCATCAGTGAGTCGCCAGGCTCAAATAATTCACCCCTCCACTTT
TRBJ2-1,TRBD2,17,TRBV5-1,NA,CASSLGTSGRDHNEQFF,TGCGCCAGCAGCCTGGGGACTAGCGGGAGGGACCACAATGAGCAGTTCTTC
TRBJ2-2,NA,15,TRBV5-1,many,CASSADTRSTGELFF,TGCGCCAGCAGCGCGGACACCCGAAGTACCGGGGAGCTGTTTTTT
TRBJ1-1,TRBD1,17,TRBV6-1,few,CASGEQQGRGKNTEAFF,TGTGCCAGCGGTGAACAACAGGGGAGGGGGAAGAACACTGAAGCTTTCTTT
TRBJ2-7,NA,14,TRBV5-1,few,CASSLDRDGNEQYF,TGCGCCAGCAGCTTGGACAGGGACGGGAACGAGCAGTACTTC
TRBJ2-3,TRBD2,15,TRBV5-1,few,CASSSVSGGTDTQYF,TGCGCCAGCAGCTCGGTTAGCGGGGGCACAGATACGCAGTATTTT
TRBJ2-3,NA,15,TRBV10-3,few,CAIRPGPSSTDTQYF,TGTGCCATCAGACCGGGACCCAGTAGCACAGATACGCAGTATTTT
TRBJ1-1,TRBD1,15,TRBV7-9,many,CASSFLETGSTEAFF,TGTGCCAGCAGCTTTCTCGAGACAGGGTCCACTGAAGCTTTCTTT
TRBJ2-5,NA,15,TRBV28,few,CASRVLQETQETQYF,TGTGCCAGCAGAGTCCTACAGGAAACCCAAGAGACCCAGTACTTC